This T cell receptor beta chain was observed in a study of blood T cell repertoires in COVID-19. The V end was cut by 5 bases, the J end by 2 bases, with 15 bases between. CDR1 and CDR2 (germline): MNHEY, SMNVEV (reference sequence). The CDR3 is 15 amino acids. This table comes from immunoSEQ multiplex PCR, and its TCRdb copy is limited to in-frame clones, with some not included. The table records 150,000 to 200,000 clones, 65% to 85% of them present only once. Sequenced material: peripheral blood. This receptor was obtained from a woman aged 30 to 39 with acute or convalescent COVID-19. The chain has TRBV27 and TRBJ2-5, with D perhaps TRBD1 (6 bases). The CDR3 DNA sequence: TGTGCCAGCAGTACACTAGGTGGGACACAAGAGACCCAGTACTTC. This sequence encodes CASSTLGGTQETQYF.